The present T cell receptor beta chain was sequenced within a study of cytomegalovirus exposure and HLA in healthy donors. Study outcomes and limitations: Despite most TCR sequences being rare, some public TCRs occurred in many donors. Sequencing had likely introduced a cluster of highly shared sequence variants as an artifact. A prior analysis recorded that most TCR beta V segments were productive about 90% or about 30% of the time.

CDR3 length: 14 residues. J gave up 0 bases and V 10 bases, and 6 bases lay outside the gene matches. Germline V CDR1 and CDR2: MNHEY, SVGAGI. Researchers ran the PCR with 60 Vbeta and 13 Jbeta primers. Generated by immunoSEQ multiplex PCR, the TCRdb table keeps only in-frame clones and is missing some. The sample records tens of thousands of clones, 75% being singletons. In regard to this clone: The antigen remains undetermined.

The sequence derives from a man aged 35-49 years in good health and CMV-seronegative. Sequences were obtained from PBMCs. The chain is built from TRBV6-5 and TRBJ1-3, with 7 bases aligning to TRBD1. The CDR3 is CATRGTASGNTIYF. The DNA for the CDR3 is TGTGCCACCAGGGGGACAGCCTCTGGAAACACCATATATTTT.